These 13 T cell receptor delta chains were all obtained from the same sample, sequenced in a study of γδ T cells in repeated Plasmodium falciparum infection. TCRdb re-called the multiplex PCR reads using CATT. Among around 57,000 delta-chain clones listed, around 1.5% were seen once. Gammadelta T cells were flow-sorted from PBMC into Vgamma9/Vdelta2+ and Vdelta2-negative populations for bulk analysis. Sequencing input: gamma-delta T cells from blood. The receptors here all came from a pool of human donors (malaria-infected and uninfected, not separated).

This clone was found many times. TCRdb has a much larger clone's protein, which differs at residue 21 from the translation of this DNA, likely because of a read error; what is shown is the protein translated from the DNA. J gene calling gave no result, while the V gene is TRDV1; the table names TRDD3, a call not compared with the DNA. The CDR3 sequence is 22 residues long. Per germline, CDR1 TSWWSYY and CDR2 QGS. For the CDR3, the DNA is TGTGCTCTTGGGGAACCTATGGGCCATCCTACTGGGGGACGTCTGTACACCGATAAACTCACCTTT. Protein product: CALGEPMGHPTGGRLYTDKLTF.

This clone has ten or more counts. TCRdb's protein, taken from a much larger clone, differs from this DNA's translation at residue 10, likely owing to a read error; the protein displayed comes from the DNA. The chain employs TRDV1 and TRDJ1; TRDD3 agrees at 11 bases. The CDR3 spans 18 residues. Germline V gives CDR1 TSWWSYY, CDR2 QGS. After removal of 5 bases from V and 1 base from J, the junction contained 12 bases not matched to a gene. The CDR3, as DNA: TGTGCTCTTGGGATGTACTGGGGGATATGCGAGGTCACCGATAAACTCATCTTT. This codes for CALGMYWGICEVTDKLIF.

This clone was found many times. This DNA's translation and the protein TCRdb lists, from a much larger clone, do not match at residue 5, likely due to a read error; the protein shown is translated from the DNA. The chain carries TRDV1 and TRDJ1; 10 bases line up with TRDD3. Germline V CDR1 and CDR2: TSWWSYY, QGS. The CDR3 consists of 24 residues. The junction had 31 bases not matched to a gene; V was cut back by 5 bases and J by 1 base. The CDR3 DNA reads TGTGCTCTTGGGACTCTTCTAGGGGCCTTTCCTAGGACTGGGGGATTTGGAAGCACCGATAAACTCATCTTT. Translated: CALGTLLGAFPRTGGFGSTDKLIF.

This clone was counted at least ten times. The V gene is TRDV3, the J gene TRDJ1, with TRDD2 as a possible D gene (5 bases). Germline V gene sequence: CDR1 TVYSNPD, CDR2 GDNSRS (reference sequence). The CDR3 runs 17 residues. The V gene lost 5 bases and the J gene lost 2 bases, with 27 bases spanning the gap. DNA for the CDR3: TGTGCCAGAGAAAGGAGTCCTATGCGGACGAGAACCGATAAACTCATCTTT. This encodes CARERSPMRTRTDKLIF.

Comments on this clone: With a far larger clone one base away, a read error is the likely cause. This sample includes further DNA sequences coding for the same CDR3. J is TRDJ1 and V is TRDV2; 7 positions agree with TRDD3. The J gene is absent in TCRdb and was assigned here via DNA matching to germline. The germline V gene has CDR1 GEAIGNYY and CDR2 EKD. J was trimmed by 0 bases and V by 0 bases; bases with no gene match: 15. This CDR3 spans 19 amino acids. CDR3 DNA sequence: TGTGCCTGTGACACCGTCGAAACAGGGGGGGATCTATACACCGATAAACTCATCTTT. It specifies CACDTVETGGDLYTDKLIF.

This clone has just a few counts. TCRdb has a much larger clone's protein, which differs at residue 6 from the translation of this DNA, likely because of a read error; what is shown is the protein translated from the DNA. The V call is TRDV2, the J call TRDJ2; TRDD3 aligns across 8 bases. The V gene end was trimmed by 0 bases and the J gene end by 0 bases; junction bases not matched to a gene: 2. There are 16 residues in the CDR3. In germline, CDR1 is GEAIGNYY, CDR2 EKD. The CDR3 region has the DNA TGTGCCTGTGACACCGCGGGGGATACTTTGACAGCACAACTCTTCTTT. This translates into CACDTAGDTLTAQLFF.

This clone was found a few times. For this DNA, TCRdb reports the protein of a much larger clone, which diverges at residue 8, most likely from a read error; the protein presented here is translated directly from the DNA. The J gene has no call, while the V gene is TRDV1; the table's TRDD3 call for D was not verified on the DNA. This CDR3 is built from 17 residues. CDR1 is TSWWSYY, CDR2 QGS, per germline. The CDR3 spells CALGEVTALVFTDKVIF. The CDR3 DNA reads as TGTGCTCTTGGGGAAGTTACCGCACTGGTTTTCACCGATAAAGTCATCTTT.

Worth noting for this clone: A read error likely explains why the TCRdb protein, taken from a much larger clone, differs from this DNA's translation at residue 10; the protein shown is translated from the DNA. The chain couples TRDV1 to TRDJ1; TRDD3 agrees at 11 bases. TCRdb carries no J gene annotation; the J gene was assigned here by matching the DNA with germline. Looked up from germline, CDR1 is TSWWSYY and CDR2 is QGS. The CDR3 length is 24 residues. The V gene end was trimmed by 2 bases and the J gene end by 7 bases; junction bases not matched to a gene: 33. The CDR3, as DNA: TGTGCTCTTGGGGAAGACTGGCCTTCCCACGCTCGAGTACTGGGGGATAAAAATTTTCCTAAACTCATCTTT. Amino acid sequence: CALGEDWPSHARVLGDKNFPKLIF.

This clone was detected only a few times. A read error likely explains why the TCRdb protein, taken from a much larger clone, differs from this DNA's translation at residue 14; the protein shown is translated from the DNA. J is TRDJ1 and V is TRDV1, with 12 bases identical to TRDD3. CDR3 length: 18 residues. Germline lookup yields CDR1 TSWWSYY and CDR2 QGS. The CDR3: CALGETPGGYGYTGKLIF. CDR3 DNA sequence: TGTGCTCTTGGGGAGACGCCTGGGGGATACGGGTACACCGGTAAACTCATCTTT.

This clone was found a few times. TCRdb assigns this DNA the protein of a much larger clone, which departs from its translation at residue 11; this likely reflects a read error, and the protein shown comes from translating the DNA. The chain recombines TRDV1 with TRDJ1, with D uncertain. Since TCRdb gives no J gene, matching the DNA to germline was used here to assign it. Germline CDR1 reads TSWWSYY; CDR2 reads QGS. The CDR3 contains 21 residues. Trimming stripped 5 bases from V and 0 bases from J, with 31 bases between. The CDR3 sequence is CALGTSIQLTRTLRYTDKLIF. CDR3 nucleotides: TGTGCTCTTGGGACCTCCATTCAACTCACGAGGACTCTCAGGTACACCGATAAACTCATCTTT.

This clone was picked up a small number of times. The protein recorded in TCRdb matches a much larger clone and deviates from this DNA's translation at residue 4, suggesting a read error; the protein here is obtained by translating the DNA. This sequence joins TRDV1 and TRDJ1, with D maybe TRDD3 (6 bases). TCRdb lists no J gene, so it was determined here by aligning the DNA to germline. Germline CDR1 is TSWWSYY and CDR2 is QGS. Trimming left V 9 bases short and J 1 base short, with 21 bases between. The CDR3 is made up of 16 amino acids. CDR3 sequence: CALKEAGVGVTDKLIF. The CDR3 bases are TGTGCTCTGAAGGAAGCAGGGGTGGGGGTCACCGATAAACTCATCTTT.

In this sample, this clone turned up many times. The protein given by TCRdb reflects a much larger clone and differs at residue 14 from this DNA's translation, likely from a read error; the protein shown is the DNA's translation. V and J are TRDV1 and TRDJ1; TRDD2 aligns across 7 bases. Trimming at V came to 0 bases and at J to 0 bases, leaving 19 bases not matched to a gene. This CDR3 has 21 residues. The germline V gene encodes CDR1 TSWWSYY and CDR2 QGS. The CDR3 spells CALGELLPALWSYYHTDKLIF. The CDR3, as DNA: TGTGCTCTTGGGGAACTCCTTCCTGCACTCTGGAGCTACTATCACACCGATAAACTCATCTTT.

This clone was observed many times. TCRdb attributes to this sequence the protein of a much larger clone, which differs from the DNA translation at residue 10; a read error is likely, and the protein displayed is translated from the DNA. The rearrangement joins TRDV1 to TRDJ1, with TRDD3 matching over 10 bases. Trimming at V came to 3 bases and at J to 0 bases, leaving 16 bases not matched to a gene. The germline V gene has CDR1 TSWWSYY and CDR2 QGS. This CDR3 is 20 amino acids long. CDR3 DNA: TGTGCTCTTGGGGATCTCATTTCGTACCGGGGGATACGGCACACCGATAAACTCATCTTT. Translated, it gives CALGDLISYRGIRHTDKLIF.